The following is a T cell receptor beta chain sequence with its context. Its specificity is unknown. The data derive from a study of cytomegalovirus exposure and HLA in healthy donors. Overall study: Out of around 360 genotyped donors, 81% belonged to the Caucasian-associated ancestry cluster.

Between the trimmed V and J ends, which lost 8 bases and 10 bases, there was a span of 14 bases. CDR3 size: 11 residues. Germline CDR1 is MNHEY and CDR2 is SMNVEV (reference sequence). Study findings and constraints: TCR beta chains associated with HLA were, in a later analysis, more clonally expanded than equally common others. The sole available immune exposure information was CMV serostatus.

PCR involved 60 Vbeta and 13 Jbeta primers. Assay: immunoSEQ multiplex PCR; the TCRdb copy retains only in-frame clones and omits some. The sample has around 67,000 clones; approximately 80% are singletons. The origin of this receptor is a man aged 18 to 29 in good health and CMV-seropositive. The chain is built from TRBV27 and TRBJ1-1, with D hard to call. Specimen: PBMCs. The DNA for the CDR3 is TGTGCCAGCCGTTCAGCGGGTGCAGCTTTCTTT. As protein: CASRSAGAAFF.